A single sample gave rise to the 15 T cell receptor beta chains below, sequenced in a study of blood T cell repertoires in COVID-19. Only in-frame clones appear in the TCRdb table, and some are missing; sequencing was by immunoSEQ multiplex PCR. The table shows under 300,000 clones, with 65% to 85% occurring only once. The specimen sequenced was peripheral blood. The receptors here all came from a woman between 40 and 55 years old who had recovered from COVID-19.

The chain joins TRBV4-2 to TRBJ2-3; 8 nucleotides match TRBD2. V was clipped by 1 base and J by 1 base; unmatched bases: 4. This CDR3 has 16 amino acids. From germline, CDR1 is LGHNA and CDR2 YNFKEQ. CDR3 loop: CASSQVGLDGTDTQYF. CDR3 bases: TGTGCCAGCAGCCAAGTGGGACTAGATGGCACAGATACGCAGTATTTT.

Only one count was recorded for this clone. This chain connects TRBV9 to TRBJ1-5; D not certain. The CDR3 contains 15 residues. CDR1 and CDR2 (germline): SGDLS, YYNGEE. The V end was cut by 0 bases, the J end by 1 base, with 8 bases between. In nucleotides, the CDR3 is TGTGCCAGCAGCGTAGACTGGGCGAGCAATCAGCCCCAGCATTTT. Translated, it gives CASSVDWASNQPQHF.

This chain joins TRBV7-9 and TRBJ2-4; 12 positions agree with TRBD2. The germline gives CDR1 SEHNR, CDR2 FQNEAQ (reference sequence). CDR3 length: 17 amino acids. With 6 bases clipped from V and 3 bases from J, the junction kept 9 bases outside the gene matches. The CDR3 here is CASRPPSGGAVKNIQYF. The CDR3 coding sequence is TGTGCCAGCAGACCTCCTAGCGGGGGGGCCGTCAAAAACATTCAGTACTTC.

The V and J genes are TRBV7-9 and TRBJ1-6; a weak D match, TRBD1 (5 bases). Germline lookup yields CDR1 SEHNR and CDR2 FQNEAQ (reference sequence). The CDR3 length is 14 residues. Between the trimmed V and J ends, which lost 4 bases and 8 bases, there was a span of 12 bases. CDR3 nucleotides: TGTGCCAGCAGCTCAACAGGAAATGATTCACCCCTCCACTTT. The encoded protein is CASSSTGNDSPLHF.

The V gene is TRBV10-3, the J gene TRBJ1-5; possible D gene TRBD1, 5 bases. Germline assignment: CDR1 ENHRY and CDR2 SYGVKD. V gave up 0 bases and J gave up 0 bases, with 15 bases separating them. The CDR3 is 18 amino acids. The CDR3 is CAISESSGRGGSNQPQHF. As DNA, the CDR3 is TGTGCCATCAGTGAGTCGAGCGGTAGGGGAGGTAGCAATCAGCCCCAGCATTTT.

This clone has only one observation. The chain recombines TRBV19 with TRBJ1-1; 7 nucleotides match TRBD1. V lost 9 bases, J lost 10 bases, and 14 bases stayed unmatched. The CDR3 spans 13 residues. Germline V gene data show CDR1 as LNHDA and CDR2 as SQIVND (reference sequence). The CDR3 nucleotides read TGTGCCAGCACCAGCACAGGGGACCGGGGAGCTTTCTTT. Translating it yields CASTSTGDRGAFF.

The rearrangement joins TRBV27 to TRBJ1-6, with a possible D match to TRBD1 (6 bases). Germline CDR1 is MNHEY and CDR2 is SMNVEV (reference sequence). Trimming took 2 bases from V and 0 from J, leaving 11 bases between them. CDR3 size: 17 residues. Here the CDR3 reads CASSLMDSPSYNSPLHF. CDR3 nucleotide sequence: TGTGCCAGCAGTTTAATGGACAGTCCCTCCTATAATTCACCCCTCCACTTT.

This clone has only one observation. The rearrangement joins TRBV24-1 to TRBJ1-4, with D perhaps matching TRBD1 (6 bases). The CDR3 totals 14 residues. The germline V and J ends were trimmed by 7 bases and 4 bases, with 12 bases remaining between them. Germline V gene lookup returns CDR1 KGHDR and CDR2 SFDVKD. This CDR3 is CATSPGARNEKLFF. Here the CDR3 DNA reads TGTGCCACCAGCCCAGGGGCCCGTAATGAAAAACTGTTTTTT.

This chain uses TRBV19 with TRBJ2-5, with TRBD2 identical over 9 bases. This CDR3 has 17 residues. The J segment lost 7 bases and the V segment lost 6 bases, leaving 18 bases of the junction unmatched. Germline values: CDR1 LNHDA, CDR2 SQIVND (reference sequence). CDR3 nucleotides: TGTGCCAGTAGCTCCCCTCGGGGCGGGGGGGCGGTTGTGACCCAGTACTTC. As protein: CASSSPRGGGAVVTQYF.

This sequence joins TRBV6-5 and TRBJ2-7; D is possibly TRBD2 (5 bases). Germline V lookup: CDR1 MNHEY, CDR2 SVGAGI. The length of the CDR3 is 13 residues. V lost 6 bases and J lost 2, with 11 bases in between. DNA for the CDR3: TGTGCCAGCAGGGCCGGGATTACCTACGAGCAGTACTTC. Translating gives CASRAGITYEQYF.

J is TRBJ1-1 and V is TRBV6-4; 12 nucleotides line up with TRBD1. The CDR3 has 16 amino acids. V shed 1 base and J 6 bases; nucleotides not matched to a gene: 6. The germline gives CDR1 MRHNA, CDR2 SNTAGT. This CDR3 is CASSDLGQGAAAEAFF. CDR3 DNA sequence: TGTGCCAGCAGTGACTTGGGACAGGGGGCTGCCGCTGAAGCTTTCTTT.

The rearrangement uses TRBV6-1 and TRBJ1-2; TRBD1 might be the D (5 bases). The CDR3 totals 17 residues. CDR1 is MNHNS, CDR2 SASEGT, per germline. V was pared by 0 bases and J by 1 base, with 15 bases between. CDR3 protein: CASSEAWGVASNYGYTF. For the CDR3, the DNA is TGTGCCAGCAGTGAAGCTTGGGGGGTTGCGAGTAACTATGGCTACACCTTC.

The CDR3 DNA sequence: TGTGCCAGCAGCCCCTTAGCGGGGATGACGACCCAGTACTTC. Residues: CASSPLAGMTTQYF. The gene calls are TRBV7-9 and TRBJ2-5; 8 positions agree with TRBD2. V trimming: 5 bases; J trimming: 7 bases; junction bases outside the gene matches: 9. The V gene's germline CDR1 is SEHNR and CDR2 FQNEAQ (reference sequence). CDR3 length equals 14 residues.

This clone was counted only a few times. This chain uses TRBV3-1 (or the pseudogene TRBV3-2) with TRBJ2-7; D gene unclear. This CDR3 has 13 residues. Germline lookup yields CDR1 LGHDT and CDR2 YNNKEL (reference sequence). Trimming pared 0 bases from V and 3 bases from J, leaving 6 bases between. CDR3 bases: TGTGCCAGCAGCCAAGATGGCGGCTACGAGCAGTACTTC. Its translation: CASSQDGGYEQYF.

This chain joins TRBV6-2 or TRBV6-3 and TRBJ1-5, with D tentatively TRBD1 (5 bases). Germline CDR1 MNHEY, CDR2 SVGEGT. This CDR3 comprises 15 residues. V was clipped by 2 bases and J by 0 bases, with 8 bases between them. The CDR3 nucleotides read TGTGCCAGCAGTTACGGAGGGGCTAGCAATCAGCCCCAGCATTTT. It codes for CASSYGGASNQPQHF.